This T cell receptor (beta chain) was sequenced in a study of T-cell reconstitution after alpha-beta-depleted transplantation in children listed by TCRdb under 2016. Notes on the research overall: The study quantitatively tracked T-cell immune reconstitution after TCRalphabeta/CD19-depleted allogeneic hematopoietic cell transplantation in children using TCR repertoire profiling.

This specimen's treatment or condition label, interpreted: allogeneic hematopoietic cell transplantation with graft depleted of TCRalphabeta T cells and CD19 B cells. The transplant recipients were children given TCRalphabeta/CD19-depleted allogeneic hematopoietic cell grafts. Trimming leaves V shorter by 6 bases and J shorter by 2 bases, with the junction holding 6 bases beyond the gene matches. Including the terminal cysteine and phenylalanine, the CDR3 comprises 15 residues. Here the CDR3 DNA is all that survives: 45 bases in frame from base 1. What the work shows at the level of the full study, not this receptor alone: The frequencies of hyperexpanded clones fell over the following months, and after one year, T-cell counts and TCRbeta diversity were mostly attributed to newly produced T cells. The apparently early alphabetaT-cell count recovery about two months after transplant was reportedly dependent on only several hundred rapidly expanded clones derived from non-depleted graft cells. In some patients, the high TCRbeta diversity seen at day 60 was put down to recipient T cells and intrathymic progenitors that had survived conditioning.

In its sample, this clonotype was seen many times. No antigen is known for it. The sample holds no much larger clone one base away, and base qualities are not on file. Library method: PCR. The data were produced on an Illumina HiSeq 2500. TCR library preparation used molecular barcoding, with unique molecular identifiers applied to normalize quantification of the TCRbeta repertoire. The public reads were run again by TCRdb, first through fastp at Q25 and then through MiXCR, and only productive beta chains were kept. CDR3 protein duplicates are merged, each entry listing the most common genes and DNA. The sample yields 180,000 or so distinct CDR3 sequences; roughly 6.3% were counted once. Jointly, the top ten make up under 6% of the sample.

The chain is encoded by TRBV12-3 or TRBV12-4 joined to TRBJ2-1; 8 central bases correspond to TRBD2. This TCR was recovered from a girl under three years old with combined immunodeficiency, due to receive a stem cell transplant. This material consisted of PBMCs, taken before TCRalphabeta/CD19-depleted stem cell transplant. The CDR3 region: CASRSPGGTYNEQFF. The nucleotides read TGTGCCAGCAGGTCCCCGGGGGGGACCTACAATGAGCAGTTCTTC.